The 30 T cell receptor beta chains presented below share a single source sample, sequenced in a study of blood T cells in healthy people across ages. Using a J-beta primer mix together with a sample-barcoded 5' primer, a second PCR was run for roughly 6 to 11 cycles. MiXCR, run by TCRdb on the 5' RACE reads, gives a single entry per CDR3 protein. The table includes more than 900,000 distinct CDR3 sequences, approximately 32% detected once. These data also featured in a second study, about T cells of mothers and their children.

Sequencing was carried out using blood. The receptors derive from a middle-aged woman in good health.

V and J are TRBV6-6 and TRBJ1-2, with 7 positions matching TRBD1. Germline V gene data show CDR1 as MNHNY and CDR2 as SVGAGI (reference sequence). The CDR3 totals 14 residues. The trim removed 7 bases at V and 7 bases at J, leaving 12 bases unmatched. CDR3 nucleotides: TGTGCCAGCACACCGAGGACAGGCGCGGGTGGCTACACCTTC. Its protein is CASTPRTGAGGYTF.

This clonotype was counted ten times or more. V gene TRBV4-3 combines with J gene TRBJ2-3; 8 nucleotides match TRBD2. Germline values: CDR1 LGHNA, CDR2 YSLEER. The CDR3 spans 16 residues. With 2 bases clipped from V and 1 base from J, the junction kept 5 bases outside the gene matches. CDR3 residues: CASSQLSGGRTDTQYF. The CDR3 nucleotides are TGCGCCAGCAGCCAACTCTCGGGGGGGCGCACAGATACGCAGTATTTT.

The CDR3 DNA reads as TGTGCCAGCACCGGGCCGGGGACAGGGTACAATGAGCAGTTCTTC. This gives the protein CASTGPGTGYNEQFF. This chain uses TRBV3-1 with TRBJ2-1; 9 bases match TRBD1. Germline lookup yields CDR1 LGHDT and CDR2 YNNKEL (reference sequence). This CDR3 has 15 amino acids. Losses at the gene ends were 7 bases for V and 4 bases for J; bases not matched to a gene: 8.

This clonotype has more than one count but fewer than ten. V is TRBV7-9 and J is TRBJ2-7; TRBD2 might be the D (5 bases). Germline V lookup: CDR1 SEHNR, CDR2 FQNEAQ (reference sequence). V gave up 8 bases and J gave up 0 bases, with 14 bases separating them. The CDR3 covers 14 residues. CDR3 region: CASERTGFSYEQYF. The CDR3 DNA is TGTGCCAGCGAAAGAACGGGATTCTCCTACGAGCAGTACTTC. The full variable domain, its missing parts supplied by reference TRBV7-9 and TRBJ2-7, is DTGVSQNPRHKITKRGQNVTFRCDPISEHNRLYWYRQTLGQGPEFLTYFQNEAQLEKSRLLSDRFSAERPKGSFSTLEIQRTEQGDSAMYLCASERTGFSYEQYFGPGTRLTVT.

This clonotype showed up just a few times. A read error may explain this, as a much larger clone is one base away. The rearrangement links TRBV12-3 or TRBV12-4 to TRBJ2-7; 10 bases align to TRBD1. Losses at the gene ends were 10 bases for V and 5 bases for J; bases not matched to a gene: 8. The CDR3 has 13 amino acids. DNA for the CDR3: TGTGCCAACACCGTGACAGGGGGCCACGAGCAGTACTTC. Translation: CANTVTGGHEQYF.

This clonotype occurred a few times. The genes are TRBV29-1 and TRBJ1-1; TRBD1 agrees at 7 bases. V trimming: 0 bases; J trimming: 12 bases; junction bases outside the gene matches: 13. Germline-derived CDR1 and CDR2 are SQVTM and ANQGSEA. This CDR3 is 14 amino acids long. Written as DNA, the CDR3 is TGCAGCGTTGAAGATCGGGGCGGGGCCAGGGGGACTTTCTTT. It encodes CSVEDRGGARGTFF.

This clonotype came up many times. The V call is TRBV4-3, the J call TRBJ2-1; 8 bases match TRBD1. CDR1 and CDR2 from the germline V gene are LGHNA and YSLEER. The CDR3 is made up of 15 amino acids. Trimming cost V 4 bases and J 6 bases; bases outside gene matches: 8. This chain's CDR3 is CASSPDRGTGNEQFF. CDR3 in DNA: TGCGCCAGCAGCCCTGACAGGGGAACTGGCAATGAGCAGTTCTTC.

Details on this clonotype: An end of the junction differs from the germline gene, which may be a read error. The chain employs TRBV20-1 and TRBJ2-7; 10 bases match TRBD1. The CDR3 is 14 residues long. The germline V gene encodes CDR1 DFQATT and CDR2 SNEGSKA (reference sequence). CDR3: CSTRDRDRGYEQYF. The CDR3 nucleotides are TGCAGTACTAGAGATCGGGACAGGGGTTACGAGCAGTACTTC.

Points on this clonotype: This may be a read error: a much more frequent sequence differs by one nucleotide. The genes are TRBV6-4 and TRBJ2-6, with 7 bases matching TRBD1. The CDR3 covers 17 residues. CDR1 is MRHNA, CDR2 SNTAGT, per germline. CDR3 region: CASARDSHRSGANVRTF. CDR3 nucleotide sequence: TGTGCCAGCGCCAGGGACAGCCACAGGTCTGGGGCCAACGTCCGGACTTTC.

Many counts were recorded for this clonotype. The CDR3 loop reads CASSLHQGAYEQYF. The DNA for the CDR3 is TGTGCCAGCAGCCTGCACCAGGGGGCGTACGAGCAGTACTTC. This rearrangement joins TRBV7-2 to TRBJ2-7, with 8 positions matching TRBD1. The CDR3 contains 14 residues. CDR1 and CDR2 from the germline V gene are SGHTA and FQGNSA. V lost 5 bases and J lost 4; bases outside the gene matches: 7.

As DNA, the CDR3 is TGTGCCAGCAGCGCCGACCTTTTAGAGCAGTACTTC. This codes for CASSADLLEQYF. The chain has TRBV9 and TRBJ2-5; D remains ambiguous. Trimming pared 3 bases from V and 11 bases from J, leaving 14 bases between. This CDR3 has 12 amino acids. In germline, CDR1 is SGDLS, CDR2 YYNGEE.

The rearrangement joins TRBV20-1 to TRBJ1-1, with D possibly TRBD1 on 5 matching bases. The CDR3 sequence is 13 residues long. V gave up 3 bases and J gave up 0 bases, with 8 bases separating them. CDR1 is DFQATT and CDR2 is SNEGSKA in the germline V gene (reference sequence). CDR3 loop: CSARGLLNTEAFF. Written as DNA, the CDR3 is TGCAGTGCTAGGGGGCTCTTGAACACTGAAGCTTTCTTT.

This clonotype showed up just a few times. The chain recombines TRBV7-2 with TRBJ2-7; weak D call: TRBD2 (6 bases). V shed 5 bases and J shed 3 bases, with 17 bases lying between them. CDR1 SGHTA and CDR2 FQGNSA come from the germline V gene. The CDR3 contains 15 residues. The CDR3 DNA reads TGTGCCAGCAGCCTAAGGAGACTAGGTGTCTACGAGCAGTACTTC. Amino acids: CASSLRRLGVYEQYF.

This clonotype has more than one count but fewer than ten. The rearrangement uses TRBV3-1 and TRBJ2-3; TRBD2 agrees at 13 bases. CDR1 and CDR2 (germline): LGHDT, YNNKEL (reference sequence). V lost 7 bases to trimming and J lost 6 bases; unmatched junction nucleotides: 7. This CDR3 has 15 residues. The CDR3 sequence: CASTWTSGGGDTQYF. Written as DNA, the CDR3 is TGTGCCAGCACCTGGACTAGCGGGGGAGGGGATACGCAGTATTTT.

The chain uses TRBV6-4 and TRBJ1-2, with a tentative D call TRBD1 (5 bases). Germline values: CDR1 MRHNA, CDR2 SNTAGT. Trimming shortened V by 2 bases and J by 4 bases, and 14 bases separated the two germline ends. The CDR3 is 15 amino acids. CDR3 in DNA: TGTGCCAGCAGTGACGAGGCAGGGAGAGGCTATGGCTACACCTTC. This gives the protein CASSDEAGRGYGYTF.

The chain links TRBV25-1 to TRBJ2-7; no clear D gene. This CDR3 spans 13 amino acids. V was pared by 6 bases and J by 3 bases, with 12 bases between. Germline assignment: CDR1 MGHDK and CDR2 SYGVNS. CDR3 loop: CASRPSGSYEQYF. The CDR3 DNA reads TGTGCCAGCAGGCCCTCGGGCAGCTACGAGCAGTACTTC.

The sample holds many counts of this clonotype. The V call is TRBV12-3 or TRBV12-4, the J call TRBJ1-4; possibly TRBD1 for D (5 bases). The CDR3 has 14 amino acids. V was shortened by 5 bases and J by 8 bases, with 15 bases between the two germline ends. CDR3 protein: CASSRDSVGEKLFF. In DNA, the CDR3 is TGTGCCAGCAGTCGGGACTCCGTGGGCGAAAAACTGTTTTTT.

About this clonotype itself: Germline is not matched at one junction end, which may reflect a read error. The chain joins TRBV28 to TRBJ1-2; D is possibly TRBD1 (6 bases). This CDR3 spans 11 amino acids. In germline, CDR1 is MDHEN, CDR2 SYDVKM. CDR3 nucleotides: TGCGCCACCTACCGGACAGCAGGCTACACCTTC. It yields the protein CATYRTAGYTF.

The rearrangement uses TRBV3-1 and TRBJ1-1; D ambiguous. Looked up from germline, CDR1 is LGHDT and CDR2 is YNNKEL (reference sequence). The CDR3 runs to 16 residues. Trimming shortened V by 4 bases and J by 1 base, and 16 bases separated the two germline ends. In DNA, the CDR3 is TGTGCCAGCAGCCCAGGACCCCATGGACCGAACACTGAAGCTTTCTTT. Translation: CASSPGPHGPNTEAFF.

This chain connects TRBV6-6 to TRBJ1-3, with 7 bases fitting TRBD1. With 2 bases clipped from V and 0 bases from J, the junction kept 4 bases outside the gene matches. The CDR3 consists of 16 residues. Germline CDR1 reads MNHNY; CDR2 reads SVGAGI (reference sequence). CDR3 DNA sequence: TGTGCCAGCAGTTACCCTGGGACAGCCTCTGGAAACACCATATATTTT. Protein product: CASSYPGTASGNTIYF.

The CDR3 sequence: CASSSLIGEHNEQFF. The CDR3 bases are TGTGCCAGCAGTTCCCTAATCGGGGAACACAATGAGCAGTTCTTC. The chain uses TRBV28 and TRBJ2-1, with D tentatively TRBD2 (5 bases). Germline V gene sequence: CDR1 MDHEN, CDR2 SYDVKM. The CDR3 totals 15 residues. Trimming took 4 bases from V and 5 from J, leaving 15 bases between them.

On this clonotype itself: This may come from a read error, since a much larger clone is one base off. The V call is TRBV15, the J call TRBJ2-5; tentative D call: TRBD2 (5 bases). The assigned J gene may be wrong: the sequence end matches TRBJ2-7 better. This CDR3 is built from 15 residues. Germline values: CDR1 LNHNV, CDR2 YYDKDF (reference sequence). CDR3 in amino acids: CVTRKGWPGTYEQYF. CDR3 nucleotide sequence: TGTGTCACCAGAAAAGGCTGGCCGGGAACCTACGAGCAGTACTTC.

The chain links TRBV28 to TRBJ2-3, with TRBD2 as a possible D gene (6 bases). The germline V gene encodes CDR1 MDHEN and CDR2 SYDVKM. The CDR3 spans 14 residues. With 4 bases removed from V and 1 base from J, the gap between germline ends came to 9 bases. The CDR3: CASSWGVRTDTQYF. In nucleotides, the CDR3 is TGTGCCAGCAGTTGGGGGGTCCGCACAGATACGCAGTATTTT.

The V and J genes are TRBV6-2 or TRBV6-3 and TRBJ1-6, with D uncertain. Germline CDR1 is MNHEY and CDR2 is SVGEGT. The CDR3 totals 14 residues. V was pared by 2 bases and J by 9 bases, with 11 bases between. The CDR3 sequence: CASSYTRTGSPLHF. Here the CDR3 DNA reads TGTGCCAGCAGTTACACCCGGACGGGTTCACCCCTCCACTTT.

This clonotype appeared many times. A read error may explain this, as a much larger clone is one base away. The CDR3 sequence: CSGGRGVEQYF. The CDR3 DNA is TGCAGCGGAGGACGGGGCGTTGAGCAGTACTTC. The chain uses TRBV29-1 and TRBJ2-7; D possibly uses TRBD1 or TRBD2 (5 bases each). V was cut by 7 bases and J by 7 bases, with 14 bases left in between. The CDR3 is 11 residues long. Germline loops: CDR1 SQVTM, CDR2 ANQGSEA.

V and J are TRBV5-6 and TRBJ2-1; possible D gene TRBD1, 6 bases. This CDR3 is built from 15 residues. CDR1 and CDR2 from the germline V gene are SGHDT and YYEEEE. V lost 5 bases and J 4 bases, leaving 16 bases between the germline ends. CDR3 residues: CASSFRPRGYNEQFF. The CDR3 nucleotides read TGTGCCAGCAGTTTCCGTCCTAGGGGGTACAATGAGCAGTTCTTC.

CDR3 sequence (DNA): TGCGCCAGCAAGGGGCAGGGAGTCGACAATGAGCAGTTCTTC. Translating gives CASKGQGVDNEQFF. The chain carries TRBV5-1 and TRBJ2-1; D possibly uses TRBD1 or TRBD2 (5 bases each). The CDR3 covers 14 residues. Germline values: CDR1 SGHRS, CDR2 YFSETQ. V dropped 6 bases and J dropped 5 bases, with 15 bases sitting between them.

On this clonotype: This may come from a read error, since a much larger clone is one base off. The rearrangement links TRBV7-8 to TRBJ2-7; D is unresolved. V lost 2 bases, J lost 7 bases, and 27 bases lay in between. This CDR3 has 18 residues. CDR1 and CDR2 from the germline V gene are SGHVS and FQNEAQ. The CDR3 DNA reads TGTGCCAGCAGCTTACCCAAGAGTGGGGATTTTGGGCGTAGTGAGCAGTACTTC. Encoded protein: CASSLPKSGDFGRSEQYF.

In this sample, this clonotype turned up a few times. J is TRBJ2-1 and V is TRBV6-5; D uncertain. The V and J ends lost 7 bases and 8 bases respectively, with 15 bases between them. The CDR3 loop spans 13 amino acids. Germline values: CDR1 MNHEY, CDR2 SVGAGI. The CDR3 region is CASTGSNPDEQFF. In DNA form, the CDR3 reads TGTGCCAGCACCGGTTCCAACCCCGATGAGCAGTTCTTC.

The genes are TRBV2 and TRBJ2-5; 7 nucleotides line up with TRBD2. Losses at the gene ends were 0 bases for V and 2 bases for J; bases not matched to a gene: 6. This CDR3 spans 16 amino acids. Germline loops: CDR1 SNHLY, CDR2 FYNNEI. Written as DNA, the CDR3 is TGTGCCAGCAGTGAAGCGCACGGCGGGGGTCAAGAGACCCAGTACTTC. Protein: CASSEAHGGGQETQYF.